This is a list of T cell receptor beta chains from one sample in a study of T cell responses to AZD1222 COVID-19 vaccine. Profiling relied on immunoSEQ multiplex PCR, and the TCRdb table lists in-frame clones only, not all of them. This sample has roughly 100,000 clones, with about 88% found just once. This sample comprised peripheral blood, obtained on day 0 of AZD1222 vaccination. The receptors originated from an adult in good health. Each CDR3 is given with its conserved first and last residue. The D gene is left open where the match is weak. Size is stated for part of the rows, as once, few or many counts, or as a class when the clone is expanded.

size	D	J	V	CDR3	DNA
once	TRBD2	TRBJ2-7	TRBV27	CASRMLPGTSGAYEQYF	TGTGCCAGCAGGATGCTACCCGGGACTAGCGGGGCCTACGAGCAGTACTTC
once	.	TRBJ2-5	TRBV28	CASVDRVVETQYF	TGTGCCAGCGTCGATCGGGTTGTGGAGACCCAGTACTTC
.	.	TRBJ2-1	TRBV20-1	CSASRREQFF	TGCAGTGCTAGTCGGCGTGAGCAGTTCTTC
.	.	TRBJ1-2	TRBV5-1	CASSQFGGSDGGYTF	TGCGCCAGCAGCCAATTTGGGGGGTCGGATGGCGGCTACACCTTC
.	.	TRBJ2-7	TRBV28	CASSSQAPKHEQYF	TGTGCCAGCAGTTCACAGGCGCCCAAGCACGAGCAGTACTTC
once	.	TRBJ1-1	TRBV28	CASSLAHRDTEAFF	TGTGCCAGCAGTTTAGCCCACAGGGACACTGAAGCTTTCTTT
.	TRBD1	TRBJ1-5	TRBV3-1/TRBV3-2	CASSQDRTGGQPQHF	TGTGCCAGCAGCCAAGACCGGACAGGGGGACAGCCCCAGCATTTT
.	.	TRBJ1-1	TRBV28	CASRKGVEAFF	TGTGCCAGCAGAAAAGGGGTTGAAGCTTTCTTT
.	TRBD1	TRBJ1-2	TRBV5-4	CASSLRGPNYGYTF	TGTGCCAGCAGCTTGAGGGGGCCTAACTATGGCTACACCTTC
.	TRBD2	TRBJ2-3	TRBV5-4	CASNSRLAGVSTDTQYF	TGTGCCAGCAACTCTCGACTAGCGGGGGTGAGCACAGATACGCAGTATTTT
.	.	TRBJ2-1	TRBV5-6	CASSSVAASYNEQFF	TGTGCCAGCAGCTCCGTAGCGGCCTCCTACAATGAGCAGTTCTTC
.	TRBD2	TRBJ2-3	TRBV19	CASSIVGLGGDTDTQYF	TGTGCCAGTAGTATCGTGGGACTAGGGGGGGACACAGATACGCAGTATTTT
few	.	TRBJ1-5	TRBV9	CASSVDAGANQPQHF	TGTGCCAGCAGCGTAGACGCAGGGGCCAATCAGCCCCAGCATTTT
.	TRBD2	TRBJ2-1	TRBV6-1	CASSEGSGGVYEQFF	TGTGCCAGCAGTGAAGGCAGCGGGGGGGTGTATGAGCAGTTCTTC
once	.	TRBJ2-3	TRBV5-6	CASSSGTKTQYF	TGTGCCAGCAGCTCTGGGACCAAAACGCAGTATTTT
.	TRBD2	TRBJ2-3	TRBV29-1	CSVLSGGDTDTQYF	TGCAGCGTCCTTAGCGGGGGAGACACAGATACGCAGTATTTT
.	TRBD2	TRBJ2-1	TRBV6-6	CASSYGGSSYNEQFF	TGTGCCAGCAGTTACGGCGGGAGCTCCTACAATGAGCAGTTCTTC
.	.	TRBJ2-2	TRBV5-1	CASSLVGGLSRELFF	TGCGCCAGCAGCTTGGTCGGGGGGCTAAGTCGGGAGCTGTTTTTT
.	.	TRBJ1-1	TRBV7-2	CASSLRANTEAFF	TGTGCCAGCAGCTTAAGAGCTAACACTGAAGCTTTCTTT
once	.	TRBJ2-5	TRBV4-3	CASSQGFLNPQETQYF	TGCGCCAGCAGCCAGGGCTTCCTAAACCCCCAAGAGACCCAGTACTTC
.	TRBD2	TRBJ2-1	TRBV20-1	CSASLAGNRFGEQFF	TGCAGTGCTAGTCTAGCGGGCAACCGATTCGGTGAGCAGTTCTTC
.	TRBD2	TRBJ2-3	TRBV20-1	CSASMFSGSTDTQYF	TGCAGTGCTAGTATGTTTAGCGGGAGCACAGATACGCAGTATTTT
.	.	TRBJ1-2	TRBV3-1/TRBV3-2	CASSSLPRVGYGYTF	TGTGCCAGCAGTTCCTTACCACGAGTTGGCTATGGCTACACCTTC
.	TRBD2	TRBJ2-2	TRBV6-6	CASSETSRTGELFF	TGTGCCAGCAGTGAGACTAGCAGAACCGGGGAGCTGTTTTTT
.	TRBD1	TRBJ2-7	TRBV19	CASSIMTGGLYEQYF	TGTGCCAGTAGTATAATGACAGGGGGCTTGTACGAGCAGTACTTC
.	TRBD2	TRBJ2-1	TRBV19	CASSLAGGARYEQFF	TGTGCCAGTAGCCTAGCGGGGGGGGCCAGATATGAGCAGTTCTTC
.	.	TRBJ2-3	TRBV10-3	CAIKGGVSTDTQYF	TGTGCCATCAAGGGGGGGGTTAGCACAGATACGCAGTATTTT
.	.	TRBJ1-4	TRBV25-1	CASGVQGHEKLFF	TGTGCCAGCGGGGTTCAGGGGCACGAAAAACTGTTTTTT
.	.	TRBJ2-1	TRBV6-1	CASSEPGGTTGNEQFF	TGTGCCAGCAGTGAACCAGGAGGGACCACGGGAAATGAGCAGTTCTTC
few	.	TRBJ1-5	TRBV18	CASSPQGAQPQHF	TGTGCCAGCTCTCCTCAGGGTGCCCAGCCCCAGCATTTT
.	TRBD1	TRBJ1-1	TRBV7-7	CASSYGQGTEAFF	TGTGCTAGCAGCTACGGACAGGGCACTGAAGCTTTCTTT
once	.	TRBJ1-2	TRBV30	CAWSITAYGYTF	TGTGCCTGGAGCATTACTGCCTATGGCTACACCTTC
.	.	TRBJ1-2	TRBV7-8	CASSLAIRDTHNYGYTF	TGTGCCAGCAGCTTGGCAATCAGGGACACCCATAACTATGGCTACACCTTC
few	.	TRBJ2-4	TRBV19	CASSIGGTASNIQYF	TGTGCCAGTAGTATAGGAGGGACGGCTTCAAACATTCAGTACTTC
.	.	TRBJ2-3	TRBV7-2	CASSLSGTSTDTQYF	TGTGCCAGCAGCTTATCGGGAACTAGCACAGATACGCAGTATTTT
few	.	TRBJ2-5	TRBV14	CASSHPHDKETQYF	TGTGCCAGCAGCCACCCCCATGATAAAGAGACCCAGTACTTC
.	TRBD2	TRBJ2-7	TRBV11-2	CASSSWRGAYEQYF	TGTGCCAGCAGCTCCTGGCGGGGGGCCTACGAGCAGTACTTC
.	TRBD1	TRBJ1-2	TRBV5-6	CASGRDRDYGYTF	TGTGCCAGCGGCCGGGACAGAGACTATGGCTACACCTTC
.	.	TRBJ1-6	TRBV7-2	CASSPRDAYNSPLHF	TGTGCCAGCAGCCCCAGGGACGCCTATAATTCACCCCTCCACTTT
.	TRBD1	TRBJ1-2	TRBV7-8	CASSLGTGTNYGYTF	TGTGCCAGCAGCTTAGGGACAGGGACCAACTATGGCTACACCTTC
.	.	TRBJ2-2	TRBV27	CASSLLVGATGELFF	TGTGCCAGCAGTTTATTGGTCGGGGCTACCGGGGAGCTGTTTTTT
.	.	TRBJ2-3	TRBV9	CASSVARGVTDTQYF	TGTGCCAGCAGCGTAGCTCGCGGGGTCACAGATACGCAGTATTTT
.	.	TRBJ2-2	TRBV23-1	CASSQYAANTGELFF	TGCGCCAGCAGTCAATACGCAGCGAACACCGGGGAGCTGTTTTTT
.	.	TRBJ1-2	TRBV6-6	CASSYGQYGYGYTF	TGTGCCAGCAGTTATGGGCAGTACGGTTATGGCTACACCTTC
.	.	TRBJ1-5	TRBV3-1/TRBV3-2	CASSYQVRQPQHF	TGTGCCAGCAGCTACCAGGTTCGGCAGCCCCAGCATTTT
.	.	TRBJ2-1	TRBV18	CASSPKLEHNEQFF	TGTGCCAGCTCACCAAAGCTGGAACACAATGAGCAGTTCTTC